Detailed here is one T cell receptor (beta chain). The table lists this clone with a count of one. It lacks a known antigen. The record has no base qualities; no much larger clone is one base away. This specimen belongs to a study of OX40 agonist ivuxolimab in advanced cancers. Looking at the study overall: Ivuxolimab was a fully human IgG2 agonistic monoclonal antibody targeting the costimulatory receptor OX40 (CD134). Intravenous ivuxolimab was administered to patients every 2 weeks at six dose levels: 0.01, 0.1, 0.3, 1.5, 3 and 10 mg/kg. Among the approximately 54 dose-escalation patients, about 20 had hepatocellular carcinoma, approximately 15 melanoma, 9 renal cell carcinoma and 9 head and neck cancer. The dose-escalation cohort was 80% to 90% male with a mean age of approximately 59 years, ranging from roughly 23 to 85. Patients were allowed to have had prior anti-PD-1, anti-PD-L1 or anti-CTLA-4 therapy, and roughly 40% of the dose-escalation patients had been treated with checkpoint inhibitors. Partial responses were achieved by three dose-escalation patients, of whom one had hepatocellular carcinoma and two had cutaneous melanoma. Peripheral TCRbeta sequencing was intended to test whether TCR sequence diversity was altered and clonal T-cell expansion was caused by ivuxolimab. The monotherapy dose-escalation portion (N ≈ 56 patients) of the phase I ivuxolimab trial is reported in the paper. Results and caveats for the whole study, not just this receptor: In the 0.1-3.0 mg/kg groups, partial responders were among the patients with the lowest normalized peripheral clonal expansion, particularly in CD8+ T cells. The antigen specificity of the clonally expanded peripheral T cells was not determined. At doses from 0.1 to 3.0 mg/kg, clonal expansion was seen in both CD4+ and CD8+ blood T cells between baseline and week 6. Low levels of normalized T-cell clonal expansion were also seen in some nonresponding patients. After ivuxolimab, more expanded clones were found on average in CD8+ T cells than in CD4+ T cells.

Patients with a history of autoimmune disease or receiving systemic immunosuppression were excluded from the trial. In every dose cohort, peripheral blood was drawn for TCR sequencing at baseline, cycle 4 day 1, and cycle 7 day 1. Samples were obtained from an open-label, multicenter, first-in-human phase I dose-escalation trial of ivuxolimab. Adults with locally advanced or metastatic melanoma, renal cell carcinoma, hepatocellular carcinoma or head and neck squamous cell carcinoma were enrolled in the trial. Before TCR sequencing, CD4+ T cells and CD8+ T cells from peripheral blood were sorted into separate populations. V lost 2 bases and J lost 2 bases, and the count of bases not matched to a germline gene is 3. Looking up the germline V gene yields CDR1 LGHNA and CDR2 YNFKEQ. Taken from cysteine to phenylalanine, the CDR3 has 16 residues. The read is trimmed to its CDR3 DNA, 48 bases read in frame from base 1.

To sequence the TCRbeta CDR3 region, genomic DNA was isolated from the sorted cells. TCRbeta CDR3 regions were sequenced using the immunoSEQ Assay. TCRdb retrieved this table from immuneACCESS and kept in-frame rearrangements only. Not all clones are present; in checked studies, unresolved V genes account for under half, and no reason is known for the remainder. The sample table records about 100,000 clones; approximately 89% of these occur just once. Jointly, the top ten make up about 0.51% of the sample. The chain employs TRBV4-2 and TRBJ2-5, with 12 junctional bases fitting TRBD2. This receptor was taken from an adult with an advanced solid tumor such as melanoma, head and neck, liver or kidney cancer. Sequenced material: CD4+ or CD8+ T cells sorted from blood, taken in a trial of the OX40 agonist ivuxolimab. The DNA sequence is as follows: TGTGCCAGCAGCCAAAGCGGACTAGCGGGGCAAGAGACCCAGTACTTC. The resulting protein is CASSQSGLAGQETQYF.